This TCR beta chain derives from a study of beta chain features in type 1 diabetes. Notes on the study in general: Junctions at VDJ sites from type 1 diabetes patients had fewer insertions and more deletions. Short templates might get an advantage during PCR, and this would be equal in patients and controls. Type 1 diabetes patients showed a moderate but significant shortening of TCRB CDR3s in all four CD4+ subsets.

This CDR3 has 12 residues. Trimming took off 2 bases at V and 9 bases at J, with 10 bases between the two ends. Per germline, CDR1 SGHAT and CDR2 FQNNGV. Donors contributed one heparinised blood draw apiece, averaging roughly 0.12 L. Over 95% purity was reached by all sorted populations. On this clone: Its antigen remains unknown.

Of the isolated RNA, all was reverse transcribed, and so the sequenced material was expressed TCRB transcripts. The assay was immunoSEQ multiplex PCR, and TCRdb's table has in-frame clones only and misses some. This table holds 680,000 or so clones, about an eighth found once. The sequenced sample consisted of naive CD4+ T cells from blood. This chain joins TRBV11-2 and TRBJ1-1; D remains ambiguous. This sequence originates from a young man with type 1 diabetes. CDR3 residues: CASSLMRVQAFF. The CDR3 DNA is TGTGCCAGCAGCTTAATGAGGGTTCAAGCTTTCTTT.